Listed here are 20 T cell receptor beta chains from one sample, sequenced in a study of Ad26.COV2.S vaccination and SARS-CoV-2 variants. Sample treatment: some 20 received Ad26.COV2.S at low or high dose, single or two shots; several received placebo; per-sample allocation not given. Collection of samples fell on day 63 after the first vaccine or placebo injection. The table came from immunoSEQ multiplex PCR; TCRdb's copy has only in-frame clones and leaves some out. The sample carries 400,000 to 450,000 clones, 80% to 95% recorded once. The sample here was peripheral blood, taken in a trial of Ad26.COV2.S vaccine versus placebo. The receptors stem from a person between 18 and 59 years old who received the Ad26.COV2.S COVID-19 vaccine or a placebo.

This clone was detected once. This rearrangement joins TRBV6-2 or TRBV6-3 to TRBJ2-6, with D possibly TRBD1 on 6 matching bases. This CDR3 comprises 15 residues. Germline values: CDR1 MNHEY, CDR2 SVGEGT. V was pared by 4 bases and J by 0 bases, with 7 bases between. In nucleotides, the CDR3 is TGTGCCAGCAGTTGGACAGACTCTGGGGCCAACGTCCTGACTTTC. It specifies CASSWTDSGANVLTF.

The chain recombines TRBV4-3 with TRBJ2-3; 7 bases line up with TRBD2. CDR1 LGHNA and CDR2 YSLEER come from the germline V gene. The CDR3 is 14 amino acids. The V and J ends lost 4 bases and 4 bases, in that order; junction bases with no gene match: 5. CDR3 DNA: TGCGCCAGCAGCCCCTTTCTAGCGGCAGATACGCAGTATTTT. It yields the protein CASSPFLAADTQYF.

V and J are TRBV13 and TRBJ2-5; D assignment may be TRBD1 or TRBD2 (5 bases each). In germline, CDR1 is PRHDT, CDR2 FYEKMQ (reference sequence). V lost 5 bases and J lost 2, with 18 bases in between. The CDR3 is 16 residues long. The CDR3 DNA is TGTGCCAGCAGCGATAGAAGGAGCAGGGAGCAAGAGACCCAGTACTTC. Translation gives CASSDRRSREQETQYF.

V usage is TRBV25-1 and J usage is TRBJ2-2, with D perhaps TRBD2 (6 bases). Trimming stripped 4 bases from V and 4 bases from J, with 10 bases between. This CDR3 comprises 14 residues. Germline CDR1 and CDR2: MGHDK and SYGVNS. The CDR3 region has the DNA TGTGCCAGCAGTGGCACAGCGGGCACCGGGGAGCTGTTTTTT. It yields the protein CASSGTAGTGELFF.

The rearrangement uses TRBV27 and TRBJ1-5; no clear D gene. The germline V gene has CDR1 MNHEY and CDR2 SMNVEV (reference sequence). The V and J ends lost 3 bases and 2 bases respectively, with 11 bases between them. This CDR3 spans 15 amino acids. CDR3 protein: CASSFKGRGNQPQHF. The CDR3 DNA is TGTGCCAGCAGTTTTAAAGGAAGGGGCAATCAGCCCCAGCATTTT.

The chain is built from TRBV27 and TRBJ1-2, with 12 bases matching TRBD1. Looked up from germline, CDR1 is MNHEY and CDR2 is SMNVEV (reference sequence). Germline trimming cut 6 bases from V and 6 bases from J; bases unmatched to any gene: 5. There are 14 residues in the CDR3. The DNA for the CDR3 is TGTGCCAGCAGAGGGGACAGGGGGCGTGATGGCTACACCTTC. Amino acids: CASRGDRGRDGYTF.

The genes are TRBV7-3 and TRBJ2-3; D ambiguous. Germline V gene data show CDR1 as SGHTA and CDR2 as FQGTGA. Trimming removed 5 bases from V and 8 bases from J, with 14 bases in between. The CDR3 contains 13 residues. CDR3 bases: TGTGCCAGCAGCCGCCGACCCGGACGTACGCAGTATTTT. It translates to CASSRRPGRTQYF.

CDR3 DNA: TGTGCCAGCAGCTCGTCAGGGCAGGACACTGAAGCTTTCTTT. Residues: CASSSSGQDTEAFF. The rearrangement links TRBV7-9 to TRBJ1-1; possibly TRBD1 for D (5 bases). Germline values: CDR1 SEHNR, CDR2 FQNEAQ (reference sequence). Trimming stripped 4 bases from V and 3 bases from J, with 12 bases between. This CDR3 contains 14 residues.

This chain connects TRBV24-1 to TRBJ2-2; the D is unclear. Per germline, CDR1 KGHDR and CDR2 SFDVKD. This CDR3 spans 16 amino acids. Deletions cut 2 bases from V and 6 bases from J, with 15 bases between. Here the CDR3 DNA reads TGTGCCACCAGTGATTGGGTCGGGTCTGTTCCCGGGGAGCTGTTTTTT. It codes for CATSDWVGSVPGELFF.

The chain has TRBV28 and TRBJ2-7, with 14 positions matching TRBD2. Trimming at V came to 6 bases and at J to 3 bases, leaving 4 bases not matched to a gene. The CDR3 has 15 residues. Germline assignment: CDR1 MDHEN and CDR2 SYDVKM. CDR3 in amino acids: CASRGLAGVGYEQYF. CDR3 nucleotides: TGTGCCAGCAGGGGACTAGCGGGAGTCGGCTACGAGCAGTACTTC.

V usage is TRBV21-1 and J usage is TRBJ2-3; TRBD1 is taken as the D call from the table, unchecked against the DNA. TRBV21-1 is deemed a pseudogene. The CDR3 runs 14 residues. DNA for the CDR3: TGTGCCAGCAGCAAAGGCCGGACAGCCCTGACGCAGTATTTT. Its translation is CASSKGRTALTQYF.

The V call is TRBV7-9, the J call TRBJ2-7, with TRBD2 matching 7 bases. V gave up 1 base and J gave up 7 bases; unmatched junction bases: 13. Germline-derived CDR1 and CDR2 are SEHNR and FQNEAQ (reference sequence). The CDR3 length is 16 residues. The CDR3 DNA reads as TGTGCCAGCAGCTTAGGTTGGGACGCCCCCGGGGGGGAGCAGTACTTC. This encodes CASSLGWDAPGGEQYF.

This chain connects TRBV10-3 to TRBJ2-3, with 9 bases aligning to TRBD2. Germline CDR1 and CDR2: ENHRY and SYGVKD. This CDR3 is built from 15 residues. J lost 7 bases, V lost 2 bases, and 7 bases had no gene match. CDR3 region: CAISEASGIENTQYF. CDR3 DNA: TGTGCCATCAGTGAGGCTAGCGGGATAGAAAATACGCAGTATTTT.

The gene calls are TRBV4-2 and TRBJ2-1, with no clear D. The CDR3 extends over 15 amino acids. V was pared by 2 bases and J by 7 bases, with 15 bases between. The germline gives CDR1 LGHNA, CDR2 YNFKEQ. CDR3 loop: CASSQYTRNSNEQFF. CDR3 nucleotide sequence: TGTGCCAGCAGCCAATATACCCGAAACTCGAATGAGCAGTTCTTC.

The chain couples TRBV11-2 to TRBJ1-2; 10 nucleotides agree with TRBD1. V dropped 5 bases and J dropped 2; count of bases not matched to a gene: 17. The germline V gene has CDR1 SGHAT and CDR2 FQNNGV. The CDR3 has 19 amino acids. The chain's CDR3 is CASSPLRRDRGLPNYGYTF. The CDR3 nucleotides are TGTGCCAGCAGCCCCCTGAGACGGGACAGGGGCTTACCCAACTATGGCTACACCTTC.

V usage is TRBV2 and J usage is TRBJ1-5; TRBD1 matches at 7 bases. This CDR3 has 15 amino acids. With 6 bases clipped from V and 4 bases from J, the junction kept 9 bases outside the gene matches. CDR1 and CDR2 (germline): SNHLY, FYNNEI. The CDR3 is CASSKGTAKNQPQHF. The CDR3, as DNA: TGTGCCAGCAGCAAAGGGACAGCGAAAAATCAGCCCCAGCATTTT.

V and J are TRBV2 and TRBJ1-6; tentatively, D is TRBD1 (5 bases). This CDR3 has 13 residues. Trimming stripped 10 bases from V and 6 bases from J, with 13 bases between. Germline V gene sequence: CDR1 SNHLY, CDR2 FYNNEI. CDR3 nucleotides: TGTGCCACCTCAGGGAGGGGTAATTCACCCCTCCACTTT. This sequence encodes CATSGRGNSPLHF.

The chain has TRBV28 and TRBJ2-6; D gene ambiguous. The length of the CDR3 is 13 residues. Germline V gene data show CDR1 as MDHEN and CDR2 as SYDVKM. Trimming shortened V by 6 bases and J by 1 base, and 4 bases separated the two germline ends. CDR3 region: CASRQSGANVLTF. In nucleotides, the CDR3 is TGTGCCAGCAGGCAATCTGGGGCCAACGTCCTGACTTTC.

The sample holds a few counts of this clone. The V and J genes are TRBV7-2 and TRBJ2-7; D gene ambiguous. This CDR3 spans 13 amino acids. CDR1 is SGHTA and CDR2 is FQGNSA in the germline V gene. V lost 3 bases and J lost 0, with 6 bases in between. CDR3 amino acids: CASSLSGSYEQYF. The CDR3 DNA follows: TGTGCCAGCAGCTTGAGTGGCTCCTACGAGCAGTACTTC.

CDR3 amino acids: CASSEARGRGVGPEAFF. As DNA, the CDR3 is TGTGCCAGCAGTGAGGCCAGGGGGAGGGGAGTGGGACCTGAAGCTTTCTTT. The rearrangement uses TRBV2 and TRBJ1-1; TRBD1 agrees at 7 bases. Per germline, CDR1 SNHLY and CDR2 FYNNEI. Trimming took 3 bases from V and 6 from J; bases not matched to a gene: 16. This CDR3 is built from 17 residues.